The 29 T cell receptor beta chains below were found in one sample sequenced in a study of T cell clonotyping in hematopoietic cell transplantation. TCRdb's copy holds only in-frame clones and misses some; the assay was immunoSEQ multiplex PCR. This table holds tens of thousands of clones, approximately 95% found once. Time point defined: recipient sample about 28 days before transplant, after cytoreduction. The input for sequencing was peripheral blood mononuclear cells, taken before stem cell transplant. Receptor source: a woman between 50 and 59 years old with acute myeloid leukemia. Some clones in this sample may be carry-over from other donors' samples.

The J gene is TRBJ2-2, the V gene TRBV28; D is unclear. V was shortened by 6 bases and J by 5 bases, with 7 bases between the two germline ends. This CDR3 spans 12 amino acids. CDR1 and CDR2 (germline): MDHEN, SYDVKM. The CDR3 loop reads CASRESTGELFF. The DNA of the CDR3 is TGTGCCAGCAGAGAGAGTACCGGGGAGCTGTTTTTT.

The chain has TRBV11-2 and TRBJ2-7; 8 nucleotides line up with TRBD2. The CDR3 is made up of 14 amino acids. Germline loops: CDR1 SGHAT, CDR2 FQNNGV. Losses at the gene ends were 2 bases for V and 4 bases for J; bases not matched to a gene: 4. This CDR3 is CASSLFGRDYEQYF. The CDR3 DNA follows: TGTGCCAGCAGCTTATTCGGGAGGGATTACGAGCAGTACTTC.

This sequence joins TRBV19 and TRBJ2-6; TRBD1 matches at 10 bases. Trimming at V came to 5 bases and at J to 2 bases, leaving 3 bases not matched to a gene. The CDR3 runs to 16 residues. The germline gives CDR1 LNHDA, CDR2 SQIVND (reference sequence). The chain's CDR3 is CASSWDRGTGANVLTF. The CDR3 DNA follows: TGTGCCAGTAGTTGGGACAGGGGAACTGGGGCCAACGTCCTGACTTTC.

CDR3 sequence (DNA): TGTGCCAGTAGTCTTCGGACGGGGGGCTACACTGAAGCTTTCTTT. Its translation is CASSLRTGGYTEAFF. The V call is TRBV19, the J call TRBJ1-1, with D perhaps TRBD1 (6 bases). The CDR3 totals 15 residues. V was trimmed by 5 bases and J by 3 bases, leaving 16 bases between them. Germline assignment: CDR1 LNHDA and CDR2 SQIVND (reference sequence).

The chain has TRBV6-1 and TRBJ2-7; unclear D gene. The CDR3 totals 14 residues. The V end was cut by 0 bases, the J end by 4 bases, with 10 bases between. Germline assignment: CDR1 MNHNS and CDR2 SASEGT. The CDR3 is CASSEANGFYEQYF. The CDR3 DNA reads TGTGCCAGCAGTGAAGCGAATGGATTTTACGAGCAGTACTTC.

The V and J genes are TRBV4-1 and TRBJ2-7; D ambiguous. CDR1 and CDR2 (germline): MGHRA, YSYEKL. This CDR3 has 13 amino acids. Trimming stripped 5 bases from V and 4 bases from J, with 12 bases between. CDR3 amino acids: CASSDLGKYEQYF. CDR3 DNA: TGCGCCAGCAGCGACCTAGGGAAGTACGAGCAGTACTTC.

The chain couples TRBV28 to TRBJ1-6; D is undetermined. Germline V gene lookup returns CDR1 MDHEN and CDR2 SYDVKM. This CDR3 comprises 12 residues. V was shortened by 11 bases and J by 9 bases, with 14 bases between the two germline ends. CDR3 bases: TGTGCCCATACGGGGTCTGGTTCACCCCTCCACTTT. It specifies CAHTGSGSPLHF.

V is TRBV27 and J is TRBJ1-5, with unresolved D. The CDR3 runs to 14 residues. Germline loops: CDR1 MNHEY, CDR2 SMNVEV (reference sequence). The V end was cut by 2 bases, the J end by 7 bases, with 12 bases between. CDR3 protein: CASSLRPDTQPQHF. CDR3 coding DNA: TGTGCCAGCAGTTTACGTCCCGACACCCAGCCCCAGCATTTT.

V and J are TRBV6-5 and TRBJ1-4; 7 bases match TRBD1. The CDR3 extends over 16 amino acids. The V gene's germline CDR1 is MNHEY and CDR2 SVGAGI. V shed 4 bases and J 8 bases; nucleotides not matched to a gene: 13. The CDR3 DNA reads TGTGCCAGCAGTTTCACTAAAGGGGGCACTGGGGAAAAACTGTTTTTT. As protein: CASSFTKGGTGEKLFF.

This chain uses TRBV6-6 with TRBJ2-7, with a weak D call TRBD1 (6 bases). The CDR3 spans 15 residues. Germline V gives CDR1 MNHNY, CDR2 SVGAGI (reference sequence). Trimming removed 2 bases from V and 0 bases from J, with 11 bases in between. CDR3 sequence reads: CASSYEGVNSYEQYF. DNA for the CDR3: TGTGCCAGCAGTTACGAGGGGGTTAACTCCTACGAGCAGTACTTC.

This rearrangement joins TRBV6-1 to TRBJ1-5, with D perhaps matching TRBD1 (5 bases). The V end was cut by 11 bases, the J end by 0 bases, with 14 bases between. Germline V CDR1 and CDR2: MNHNS, SASEGT. There are 14 residues in the CDR3. The CDR3 loop reads CAARGLSSNQPQHF. The CDR3, as DNA: TGTGCCGCACGGGGACTGAGTAGCAATCAGCCCCAGCATTTT.

The chain combines TRBV28 with TRBJ1-4, with a possible D match to TRBD1 (5 bases). V was cut by 5 bases and J by 4 bases, with 11 bases left in between. The CDR3 is 14 amino acids. Germline V CDR1 and CDR2: MDHEN, SYDVKM. The CDR3, as DNA: TGTGCCAGCAGTGTGGGACCGATTAATGAAAAACTGTTTTTT. This translates into CASSVGPINEKLFF.

The chain is built from TRBV7-9 and TRBJ2-7, with D uncertain. Trimming removed 4 bases from V and 2 bases from J, with 12 bases in between. Germline V gene data show CDR1 as SEHNR and CDR2 as FQNEAQ (reference sequence). The CDR3 covers 14 residues. The CDR3 DNA is TGTGCCAGCAGCTCACCGAGAGTACCCTACGAGCAGTACTTC. It encodes CASSSPRVPYEQYF. The complete variable domain, with remaining parts taken from reference TRBV7-9 and TRBJ2-7, reads DTGVSQNPRHKITKRGQNVTFRCDPISEHNRLYWYRQTLGQGPEFLTYFQNEAQLEKSRLLSDRFSAERPKGSFSTLEIQRTEQGDSAMYLCASSSPRVPYEQYFGPGTRLTVT.

V usage is TRBV19 and J usage is TRBJ1-2; D is uncertain. Trimming pared 3 bases from V and 4 bases from J, leaving 12 bases between. The CDR3 covers 14 residues. The V gene's germline CDR1 is LNHDA and CDR2 SQIVND (reference sequence). CDR3 DNA: TGTGCCAGTAGTATTGTGGACCTCACCTATGGCTACACCTTC. Translated, it gives CASSIVDLTYGYTF.

Only a few counts were recorded for this clone. The chain combines TRBV18 with TRBJ1-2, with a weak D call TRBD1 (6 bases). Per the germline V gene, CDR1 is KGHSH and CDR2 is LQKENI. The CDR3 length is 16 residues. Trimming stripped 3 bases from V and 0 bases from J, with 14 bases between. The CDR3 loop is CASSPSQGLANYGYTF. DNA of the CDR3: TGTGCCAGCTCACCTTCACAGGGCCTAGCTAACTATGGCTACACCTTC.

The CDR3 region is CAWSVAVAGLITGELFF. DNA for the CDR3: TGTGCCTGGAGTGTAGCGGTTGCAGGGTTGATCACCGGGGAGCTGTTTTTT. The V and J genes are TRBV30 and TRBJ2-2; either TRBD1 or TRBD2 may fit D (5 bases each). Looked up from germline, CDR1 is GTSNPN and CDR2 is SVGIG (reference sequence). The CDR3 is 17 residues long. With 0 bases removed from V and 4 bases from J, the gap between germline ends came to 18 bases.

The J gene is TRBJ2-7, the V gene TRBV5-1; tentatively, D is TRBD2 (5 bases). The germline V and J ends were trimmed by 1 base and 2 bases, with 25 bases remaining between them. The CDR3 has 19 residues. Per germline, CDR1 SGHRS and CDR2 YFSETQ. This CDR3 reads CASSLTYGKVQVRAYEQYF. CDR3 nucleotide sequence: TGCGCCAGCAGCTTGACCTATGGAAAGGTTCAGGTGAGGGCCTACGAGCAGTACTTC.

The chain couples TRBV11-2 to TRBJ1-2, with a weak D call TRBD1 (6 bases). V was clipped by 0 bases and J by 4 bases, with 12 bases between them. The CDR3 runs 15 residues. Germline-derived CDR1 and CDR2 are SGHAT and FQNNGV. The CDR3 DNA is TGTGCCAGCAGCTTAGATATAGGCAGGGGCTATGGCTACACCTTC. It encodes CASSLDIGRGYGYTF.

This rearrangement joins TRBV28 to TRBJ1-2; a weak D match, TRBD1 (5 bases). Germline CDR1 reads MDHEN; CDR2 reads SYDVKM. The CDR3 extends over 13 amino acids. Trimming cost V 6 bases and J 7 bases, with 15 bases left between them. Here the CDR3 DNA reads TGTGCCAGCAGCCCACCGGGGCGAGGTGGCTACACCTTC. Translated: CASSPPGRGGYTF.

The chain combines TRBV7-6 with TRBJ2-7; tentatively, D is TRBD2 (6 bases). Deletions cut 5 bases from V and 4 bases from J, with 18 bases between. CDR1 is SGHVS and CDR2 is FNYEAQ in the germline V gene. This CDR3 is 15 amino acids long. CDR3 region: CASSARAGSGYEQYF. CDR3 nucleotide sequence: TGTGCCAGCAGCGCCCGGGCCGGGAGTGGGTACGAGCAGTACTTC.

The chain uses TRBV30 and TRBJ1-4; D not certain. The CDR3 runs to 13 residues. V lost 3 bases, J lost 4 bases, and 9 bases lay in between. The V gene's germline CDR1 is GTSNPN and CDR2 SVGIG (reference sequence). CDR3 protein: CAWRGEFNEKLFF. Here the CDR3 DNA reads TGTGCCTGGAGAGGCGAGTTTAATGAAAAACTGTTTTTT.

V usage is TRBV5-1 and J usage is TRBJ1-1, with no clear D. Germline-derived CDR1 and CDR2 are SGHRS and YFSETQ. The CDR3 is made up of 16 amino acids. V dropped 0 bases and J dropped 1 base, with 13 bases sitting between them. In DNA form, the CDR3 reads TGCGCCAGCAGCTTGGCCGCTCCGGCCCCGAACACTGAAGCTTTCTTT. Its protein is CASSLAAPAPNTEAFF.

The J gene is TRBJ2-4, the V gene TRBV30; D is possibly TRBD1 (6 bases). The CDR3 loop spans 14 amino acids. Germline CDR1 reads GTSNPN; CDR2 reads SVGIG (reference sequence). Trimming took 0 bases from V and 7 from J, leaving 13 bases between them. The CDR3 nucleotides are TGTGCCTGGAGTGTAAAATCAGGGGTTAACATTCAGTACTTC. It is translated as CAWSVKSGVNIQYF.

V usage is TRBV6-5 and J usage is TRBJ1-5, with a weak D call TRBD1 (6 bases). V was cut by 2 bases and J by 0 bases, with 8 bases left in between. Germline V lookup: CDR1 MNHEY, CDR2 SVGAGI. This CDR3 spans 15 amino acids. The CDR3 coding sequence is TGTGCCAGCAGTTACGGACAGACTAGCAATCAGCCCCAGCATTTT. This sequence encodes CASSYGQTSNQPQHF.

CDR3 DNA sequence: TGCGCCAGCAGCCCAGAACCACTAGCGGGGGGGTTTATGAATGAGCAGTTCTTC. It codes for CASSPEPLAGGFMNEQFF. J is TRBJ2-1 and V is TRBV4-1, with 13 nucleotides matching TRBD2. The CDR3 runs to 18 residues. Trimming took 4 bases from V and 7 from J; bases not matched to a gene: 13. CDR1 and CDR2 from the germline V gene are MGHRA and YSYEKL.

This chain uses TRBV27 with TRBJ1-1, with a possible D match to TRBD1 (5 bases). The CDR3 loop spans 14 amino acids. Germline CDR1 and CDR2: MNHEY and SMNVEV (reference sequence). Trimming removed 3 bases from V and 4 bases from J, with 12 bases in between. The CDR3 loop is CASSLLGVGTEAFF. The CDR3 DNA reads as TGTGCCAGCAGTTTGTTAGGGGTGGGCACTGAAGCTTTCTTT.

This sequence joins TRBV5-1 and TRBJ2-2; 12 bases agree with TRBD2. The V and J ends lost 4 bases and 5 bases, in that order; junction bases with no gene match: 6. Germline V gene data show CDR1 as SGHRS and CDR2 as YFSETQ. The CDR3 contains 16 residues. The CDR3 loop is CASSTRTSGITGELFF. The CDR3 DNA sequence: TGCGCCAGCAGCACCCGGACTAGCGGGATTACCGGGGAGCTGTTTTTT. The variable domain in full, with the rest retrieved from reference TRBV5-1 and TRBJ2-2, is KAGVTQTPRYLIKTRGQQVTLSCSPISGHRSVSWYQQTPGQGLQFLFEYFSETQRNKGNFPGRFSGRQFSNSRSEMNVSTLELGDSALYLCASSTRTSGITGELFFGEGSRLTVL.

This clone was recorded once. J is TRBJ2-3 and V is TRBV12-2; TRBD2 was called by the table and not checked on the DNA. TRBV12-2 counts as a pseudogene. CDR3 length equals 15 residues. Written as DNA, the CDR3 is TGTGCAAGTCGCAGGGACTATCCTAGCACAGATACGCAGTATTTT. This sequence encodes CASRRDYPSTDTQYF.

The CDR3 DNA sequence: TGTGCCAGCAGCTTAGTTTGGGGGCGGAACACTGAAGCTTTCTTT. Translating it yields CASSLVWGRNTEAFF. The J gene is TRBJ1-1, the V gene TRBV7-2; tentative D call: TRBD1 (6 bases). CDR3 size: 15 residues. In germline, CDR1 is SGHTA, CDR2 FQGNSA. Trimming took 1 base from V and 1 from J, leaving 10 bases between them.